The 32 T cell receptor beta chains given below trace back to one sample, sequenced in a study of blood T cell repertoires in COVID-19. TCRdb's table, derived via immunoSEQ multiplex PCR, lists solely in-frame clones and lacks some. The data show about 130,000 clones, 90% seen once. Sequencing used peripheral blood. The receptor set was obtained from a man in his fifties or sixties with COVID-19, enrolled during active disease.

This sequence joins TRBV12-3 or TRBV12-4 and TRBJ2-3, with D perhaps matching TRBD1 (6 bases). The CDR3 consists of 11 residues. With 8 bases removed from V and 6 bases from J, the gap between germline ends came to 9 bases. CDR3 sequence reads: CASATGDTQYF. The CDR3 coding sequence is TGTGCCAGCGCCACAGGGGATACGCAGTATTTT.

The chain has TRBV14 and TRBJ2-1; 10 bases are shared with TRBD2. V shed 2 bases, J shed 2 bases, and the junction held 3 bases outside the gene matches. The CDR3 sequence is 16 residues long. Germline V gives CDR1 SGHDN, CDR2 FVKESK. CDR3 nucleotides: TGTGCCAGCAGCCAAAGCGGGAGGGCCCCCTACAATGAGCAGTTCTTC. This sequence encodes CASSQSGRAPYNEQFF.

This chain joins TRBV29-1 and TRBJ1-2, with D unclear. This CDR3 contains 15 residues. V shed 5 bases and J shed 4 bases, with 20 bases lying between them. Germline CDR1 reads SQVTM; CDR2 reads ANQGSEA. CDR3 sequence: CSVYGLSYGSYGYTF. The CDR3 DNA follows: TGCAGCGTTTATGGACTCTCTTACGGTAGCTATGGCTACACCTTC.

This clone has a single count. V is TRBV11-2 and J is TRBJ2-1; TRBD2 aligns across 11 bases. CDR3 size: 15 residues. Germline V gene data show CDR1 as SGHAT and CDR2 as FQNNGV. V lost 4 bases to trimming and J lost 4 bases; unmatched junction nucleotides: 3. CDR3 protein: CASSSTSGGYNEQFF. CDR3 DNA: TGTGCCAGCAGCTCAACTAGCGGGGGATACAATGAGCAGTTCTTC.

This chain uses TRBV19 with TRBJ1-5; D gene ambiguous. CDR1 and CDR2 from the germline V gene are LNHDA and SQIVND (reference sequence). The germline V and J ends were trimmed by 3 bases and 3 bases, with 15 bases remaining between them. The CDR3 covers 16 residues. DNA of the CDR3: TGTGCCAGTAGTATTCCCGACCCGACATTCAATCAGCCCCAGCATTTT. Amino acid sequence: CASSIPDPTFNQPQHF.

The chain carries TRBV19 and TRBJ1-1; a weak D match, TRBD1 (5 bases). Germline lookup yields CDR1 LNHDA and CDR2 SQIVND (reference sequence). The CDR3 extends over 13 amino acids. V gave up 9 bases and J gave up 11 bases, with 22 bases separating them. The CDR3 reads CASKTETGVEAFF. The CDR3 DNA is TGTGCCAGCAAGACAGAGACTGGGGTTGAGGCTTTCTTT.

The rearrangement uses TRBV4-2 and TRBJ2-5, with TRBD2 as a possible D gene (6 bases). V was trimmed by 4 bases and J by 4 bases, leaving 10 bases between them. The V gene's germline CDR1 is LGHNA and CDR2 YNFKEQ. The length of the CDR3 is 13 residues. The CDR3 bases are TGTGCCAGCAGCCCCGGGGGAGGAGAGACCCAGTACTTC. Protein sequence: CASSPGGGETQYF.

This clone was found a few times. The J gene is TRBJ2-5, the V gene TRBV28, with 11 positions matching TRBD1. V lost 10 bases and J lost 5; bases outside the gene matches: 15. CDR1 and CDR2 from the germline V gene are MDHEN and SYDVKM. This CDR3 contains 16 residues. The CDR3 sequence: CATNPSGTGGEETQYF. The CDR3 coding sequence is TGTGCCACTAATCCCTCCGGGACAGGGGGAGAGGAGACCCAGTACTTC.

The V and J genes are TRBV29-1 and TRBJ2-5; maybe TRBD2 (5 bases). Trimming stripped 1 base from V and 4 bases from J, with 13 bases between. CDR1 is SQVTM, CDR2 ANQGSEA, per germline. The CDR3 has 14 residues. This CDR3 is CSVEASRGVETQYF. The CDR3 DNA follows: TGCAGCGTTGAAGCCTCTCGGGGTGTAGAGACCCAGTACTTC.

This chain connects TRBV27 to TRBJ1-1; 11 bases are shared with TRBD1. J gave up 3 bases and V 8 bases, and 2 bases lay outside the gene matches. Germline-derived CDR1 and CDR2 are MNHEY and SMNVEV (reference sequence). This CDR3 has 13 residues. CDR3 protein: CASGQGADTEAFF. DNA of the CDR3: TGTGCCAGCGGACAGGGGGCTGACACTGAAGCTTTCTTT.

This clone was counted between two and nine times. The sample has other DNA sequences that encode this CDR3 too. The chain is built from TRBV5-1 and TRBJ2-5; 12 bases line up with TRBD2. Germline CDR1 is SGHRS and CDR2 is YFSETQ. The J segment lost 5 bases and the V segment lost 0 bases, leaving 2 bases of the junction unmatched. The CDR3 has 15 amino acids. DNA for the CDR3: TGCGCCAGCAGCTTGGGACTAGCGGGAGTCGAGACCCAGTACTTC. Protein sequence: CASSLGLAGVETQYF.

The V gene is TRBV3-1 (or the pseudogene TRBV3-2), the J gene TRBJ1-1; tentatively, D is TRBD1 (6 bases). V lost 4 bases, J lost 1 base, and 13 bases lay in between. The CDR3 spans 15 residues. Germline lookup yields CDR1 LGHDT and CDR2 YNNKEL (reference sequence). The CDR3 sequence is CASSPGGQPNTEAFF. The CDR3 DNA reads as TGTGCCAGCAGCCCCGGCGGACAGCCGAACACTGAAGCTTTCTTT.

The V gene is TRBV11-2, the J gene TRBJ2-1, with D maybe TRBD2 (7 bases). The CDR3 runs to 11 residues. Germline V gene lookup returns CDR1 SGHAT and CDR2 FQNNGV. Trimming cost V 11 bases and J 15 bases, with 20 bases left between them. The CDR3: CASAGAVSTFF. The CDR3 DNA sequence: TGTGCCTCCGCGGGGGCGGTCAGCACGTTCTTC.

This clone was counted a single time. V usage is TRBV24-1 and J usage is TRBJ2-1, with 14 bases that match TRBD2. The CDR3 is 16 residues long. Germline-derived CDR1 and CDR2 are KGHDR and SFDVKD. V gave up 5 bases and J gave up 6 bases; unmatched junction bases: 5. The CDR3 loop is CATSGTTSGRANEQFF. In nucleotides, the CDR3 is TGTGCCACCAGTGGCACGACTAGCGGGAGGGCCAATGAGCAGTTCTTC.

The chain combines TRBV2 with TRBJ2-7, with D perhaps matching TRBD2 (5 bases). The V end was cut by 4 bases, the J end by 5 bases, with 21 bases between. The germline gives CDR1 SNHLY, CDR2 FYNNEI. CDR3 size: 16 residues. Here the CDR3 DNA reads TGTGCCAGCAGTGCACCCGGTTTCGGGGATTATGACGAGCAGTACTTC. Its translation: CASSAPGFGDYDEQYF.

A note on this clone: Distinct nucleotide sequences in the sample also encode this CDR3. The rearrangement links TRBV6-5 to TRBJ1-4; D is unclear. Germline loops: CDR1 MNHEY, CDR2 SVGAGI. V lost 3 bases to trimming and J lost 2 bases, with 7 bases between them. This CDR3 has 14 amino acids. CDR3: CASSYSRTNEKLFF. The CDR3 DNA follows: TGTGCCAGCAGTTATAGTCGTACTAATGAAAAACTGTTTTTT.

The genes are TRBV4-1 and TRBJ2-7; D is uncertain. With 0 bases removed from V and 2 bases from J, the gap between germline ends came to 8 bases. CDR3 length: 14 residues. Per the germline V gene, CDR1 is MGHRA and CDR2 is YSYEKL. In DNA form, the CDR3 reads TGCGCCAGCAGCCAAGAGGTAGATACCTACGAGCAGTACTTC. The encoded protein is CASSQEVDTYEQYF.

The rearrangement joins TRBV6-5 to TRBJ1-4, with D possibly TRBD1 on 5 matching bases. The CDR3 consists of 13 residues. Germline CDR1 is MNHEY and CDR2 is SVGAGI. The V end lost 7 bases, the J end lost 7 bases, and 13 bases lay between the germline ends. In DNA form, the CDR3 reads TGTGCCAGCAACCAATCAGGGCGTGAAAAACTGTTTTTT. Encoded protein: CASNQSGREKLFF.

The V gene is TRBV7-2, the J gene TRBJ1-5, with D uncertain. The CDR3 has 14 amino acids. Trimming cost V 4 bases and J 4 bases, with 11 bases left between them. Germline loops: CDR1 SGHTA, CDR2 FQGNSA. The CDR3 DNA follows: TGTGCCAGCAGCTATTCCCGGGAGAATCAGCCCCAGCATTTT. It translates to CASSYSRENQPQHF.

The chain is built from TRBV30 and TRBJ1-1, with 7 bases identical to TRBD1. Germline assignment: CDR1 GTSNPN and CDR2 SVGIG (reference sequence). The V and J ends lost 2 bases and 0 bases, in that order; junction bases with no gene match: 3. There are 14 residues in the CDR3. Here the CDR3 reads CAWSRDRLNTEAFF. CDR3 in DNA: TGTGCCTGGAGTCGGGACAGATTGAACACTGAAGCTTTCTTT.

The V and J genes are TRBV5-4 and TRBJ1-4, with D hard to call. Germline V gives CDR1 SGHNT, CDR2 YYREEE (reference sequence). V lost 4 bases, J lost 5 bases, and 9 bases lay in between. The CDR3 is made up of 13 amino acids. The CDR3 spells CASSPGENEKLFF. CDR3 bases: TGTGCCAGCAGCCCTGGGGAGAATGAAAAACTGTTTTTT. Variable domain in full (rest from reference TRBV5-4 and TRBJ1-4): ETGVTQSPTHLIKTRGQQVTLRCSSQSGHNTVSWYQQALGQGPQFIFQYYREEENGRGNFPPRFSGLQFPNYSSELNVNALELDDSALYLCASSPGENEKLFFGSGTQLSVL.

The chain is built from TRBV24-1 and TRBJ1-1; 8 bases are a match to TRBD1. CDR3 size: 14 residues. Germline assignment: CDR1 KGHDR and CDR2 SFDVKD. The V and J ends lost 1 base and 12 bases, in that order; junction bases with no gene match: 9. In nucleotides, the CDR3 is TGTGCCACCAGTGATTTAGAGGCAGGGGGCAGGACTTTCTTT. It encodes CATSDLEAGGRTFF.

The chain uses TRBV19 and TRBJ1-1, with unresolved D. Trimming pared 0 bases from V and 1 base from J, leaving 6 bases between. This CDR3 is built from 14 residues. Germline CDR1 is LNHDA and CDR2 is SQIVND (reference sequence). The CDR3, as DNA: TGTGCCAGTAGTATAGAGGAGGGGAACACTGAAGCTTTCTTT. Its protein is CASSIEEGNTEAFF.

The chain uses TRBV5-1 and TRBJ1-1, with TRBD1 matching over 7 bases. Trimming cost V 0 bases and J 2 bases; bases outside gene matches: 7. The CDR3 contains 16 residues. The germline V gene encodes CDR1 SGHRS and CDR2 YFSETQ. In DNA, the CDR3 is TGCGCCAGCAGCTTGGCGACAGGGAAGTTAAACACTGAAGCTTTCTTT. Protein product: CASSLATGKLNTEAFF.

The gene calls are TRBV7-9 and TRBJ2-3, with 8 bases fitting TRBD1. Looked up from germline, CDR1 is SEHNR and CDR2 is FQNEAQ (reference sequence). The CDR3 sequence is 16 residues long. V was pared by 1 base and J by 2 bases, with 5 bases of the junction left unmatched. In DNA, the CDR3 is TGTGCCAGCAGCTTAGGCAGGGGGCTCGACACAGATACGCAGTATTTT. This translates into CASSLGRGLDTDTQYF.

V and J are TRBV5-8 and TRBJ1-4, with unresolved D. The V end lost 0 bases, the J end lost 5 bases, and 5 bases lay between the germline ends. Germline assignment: CDR1 SGHTS and CDR2 YDEGEE. This CDR3 region has 13 residues. The CDR3 DNA sequence: TGTGCCAGCAGCTTGGTCCGGAATGAAAAACTGTTTTTT. This translates into CASSLVRNEKLFF.

The V gene is TRBV4-3, the J gene TRBJ2-7; TRBD1 agrees at 9 bases. The CDR3 extends over 14 amino acids. V lost 2 bases to trimming and J lost 6 bases; unmatched junction nucleotides: 5. Per the germline V gene, CDR1 is LGHNA and CDR2 is YSLEER. CDR3: CASSQSGQGGEQYF. The CDR3 DNA is TGCGCCAGCAGCCAATCGGGACAGGGAGGCGAGCAGTACTTC.

V usage is TRBV5-1 and J usage is TRBJ1-3; TRBD1 agrees at 7 bases. The CDR3 sequence is 15 residues long. Germline CDR1 is SGHRS and CDR2 is YFSETQ. The V gene end was trimmed by 5 bases and the J gene end by 4 bases; junction bases not matched to a gene: 9. In DNA, the CDR3 is TGCGCCAGCAGTCAATCCGGGACAGCCGGAAACACCATATATTTT. The encoded protein is CASSQSGTAGNTIYF.

This clone has just one count. This chain links TRBV11-2 with TRBJ2-1, with unresolved D. Trimming removed 1 base at V and 6 bases at J, with 7 bases between. The CDR3 extends over 13 amino acids. CDR1 and CDR2 (germline): SGHAT, FQNNGV. The CDR3 reads CASSLGAGNEQFF. The CDR3 nucleotides are TGTGCCAGCAGCTTAGGGGCCGGCAATGAGCAGTTCTTC.

This clone is a singleton in its sample. The V gene is TRBV19, the J gene TRBJ2-1; D is possibly TRBD2 (5 bases). This CDR3 is 17 amino acids long. The V and J ends lost 5 bases and 0 bases respectively, with 17 bases between them. Germline lookup yields CDR1 LNHDA and CDR2 SQIVND (reference sequence). The CDR3 is CASSYRLILSSYNEQFF. For the CDR3, the DNA is TGTGCCAGTAGTTACCGACTAATCCTTAGCTCCTACAATGAGCAGTTCTTC.

The chain joins TRBV24-1 to TRBJ2-2; 10 bases line up with TRBD1. This CDR3 has 14 amino acids. V dropped 9 bases and J dropped 3; count of bases not matched to a gene: 3. CDR1 and CDR2 (germline): KGHDR, SFDVKD. CDR3 residues: CATQDRGYTGELFF. The CDR3 DNA is TGTGCCACCCAGGACAGGGGGTACACCGGGGAGCTGTTTTTT.

V gene TRBV19 combines with J gene TRBJ2-7, with D possibly TRBD2 on 6 matching bases. Germline-derived CDR1 and CDR2 are LNHDA and SQIVND (reference sequence). V lost 7 bases, J lost 7 bases, and 17 bases lay in between. The CDR3 is made up of 13 amino acids. DNA for the CDR3: TGTGCCAGTACCCTAGCTTGGGGAGGAGAGCAGTACTTC. Protein sequence: CASTLAWGGEQYF.